This passage covers 11 T cell receptor beta chains from one sample sequenced in a study of blood T cell repertoires in COVID-19. This table comes from immunoSEQ multiplex PCR, and its TCRdb copy is limited to in-frame clones, with some not included. The sample contains a few hundred thousand clones, about nine tenths of which appear only once. The source material was peripheral blood. These receptors came from a man aged 45-65 years with acute or convalescent COVID-19.

The genes are TRBV7-9 and TRBJ1-6; D is possibly TRBD1 (5 bases). Germline values: CDR1 SEHNR, CDR2 FQNEAQ (reference sequence). The CDR3 length is 13 residues. The V and J ends lost 7 bases and 11 bases respectively, with 15 bases between them. The CDR3 sequence is CASTSNTGAPLHF. The DNA of the CDR3 is TGTGCCAGCACCTCTAACACGGGGGCACCCCTCCACTTT.

This clone was counted a single time. The chain carries TRBV6-6 and TRBJ1-4; D call uncertain. Germline loops: CDR1 MNHNY, CDR2 SVGAGI (reference sequence). The CDR3 runs 16 residues. Trimming removed 6 bases at V and 7 bases at J, with 21 bases between. In DNA, the CDR3 is TGTGCCAGCAGACCCCAGGCCGGCTTGGATAGTGAAAAACTGTTTTTT. It translates to CASRPQAGLDSEKLFF.

The genes are TRBV7-9 and TRBJ1-1, with 10 positions matching TRBD1. The length of the CDR3 is 16 residues. Germline CDR1 is SEHNR and CDR2 is FQNEAQ (reference sequence). V lost 1 base and J lost 5; bases outside the gene matches: 7. This CDR3 reads CASSLGRDRGQTEAFF. The CDR3 nucleotides read TGTGCCAGCAGCTTAGGAAGGGACAGGGGTCAGACTGAAGCTTTCTTT. Combining the CDR3 with reference TRBV7-9 and TRBJ1-1 gives the whole variable domain DTGVSQNPRHKITKRGQNVTFRCDPISEHNRLYWYRQTLGQGPEFLTYFQNEAQLEKSRLLSDRFSAERPKGSFSTLEIQRTEQGDSAMYLCASSLGRDRGQTEAFFGQGTRLTVV.

The chain carries TRBV12-5 and TRBJ1-6, with 8 nucleotides matching TRBD1. Trimming at V came to 2 bases and at J to 15 bases, leaving 9 bases not matched to a gene. This CDR3 region has 14 residues. CDR1 and CDR2 from the germline V gene are LGHNT and FRNRAP. As DNA, the CDR3 is TGTGCTAGTGGTTTGTCGGGACAGGCACGAGGCCTCCACTTT. Residues: CASGLSGQARGLHF.

This chain links TRBV30 with TRBJ2-5, with 9 bases identical to TRBD1. The V segment lost 1 base and the J segment 5 bases; nucleotides outside the gene matches: 8. The CDR3 extends over 15 amino acids. Germline CDR1 is GTSNPN and CDR2 is SVGIG (reference sequence). In DNA form, the CDR3 reads TGTGCCTGGAGTGGCCGGGACAGGGCAGAGGAGACCCAGTACTTC. Translating it yields CAWSGRDRAEETQYF. The variable domain in full, with the rest retrieved from reference TRBV30 and TRBJ2-5, is SQTIHQWPATLVQPVGSPLSLECTVEGTSNPNLYWYRQAAGRGLQLLFYSVGIGQISSEVPQNLSASRPQDRQFILSSKKLLLSDSGFYLCAWSGRDRAEETQYFGPGTRLLVL.

V usage is TRBV7-6 and J usage is TRBJ1-5; the match to TRBD1 covers 8 bases. Germline lookup yields CDR1 SGHVS and CDR2 FNYEAQ. The CDR3 has 15 residues. V trimming: 1 base; J trimming: 7 bases; junction bases outside the gene matches: 6. CDR3 in DNA: TGTGCCAGCAGCTTAGGACAGGGGTTATGGCAGCCCCAGCATTTT. It yields the protein CASSLGQGLWQPQHF.

The chain recombines TRBV7-9 with TRBJ1-2; D possibly corresponds to TRBD1 (6 bases). This CDR3 has 15 amino acids. V lost 0 bases and J 5 bases, leaving 13 bases between the germline ends. Germline CDR1 reads SEHNR; CDR2 reads FQNEAQ (reference sequence). The CDR3 DNA reads TGTGCCAGCAGCTTAGCTTTAGACAGGACTTATGGCTACACCTTC. It translates to CASSLALDRTYGYTF.

The chain employs TRBV7-2 and TRBJ2-3, with TRBD1 matching 10 bases. The V gene end was trimmed by 4 bases and the J gene end by 9 bases; junction bases not matched to a gene: 1. Germline V gene lookup returns CDR1 SGHTA and CDR2 FQGNSA. The CDR3 has 12 residues. The CDR3 loop is CASSWGQGTQYF. The CDR3 DNA reads as TGTGCCAGCAGCTGGGGACAGGGGACGCAGTATTTT. Full variable domain (rest looked up from reference TRBV7-2 and TRBJ2-3): GAGVSQSPSNKVTEKGKDVELRCDPISGHTALYWYRQSLGQGLEFLIYFQGNSAPDKSGLPSDRFSAERTGGSVSTLTIQRTQQEDSAVYLCASSWGQGTQYFGPGTRLTVL.

V is TRBV2 and J is TRBJ2-5; 8 bases are a match to TRBD2. V gave up 0 bases and J gave up 5 bases; unmatched junction bases: 8. Germline V gives CDR1 SNHLY, CDR2 FYNNEI. This CDR3 is 16 amino acids long. This chain's CDR3 is CASSEAAGGIVETQYF. The CDR3 coding sequence is TGTGCCAGCAGTGAAGCCGCGGGGGGAATAGTGGAGACCCAGTACTTC.

This chain links TRBV3-1 (or the pseudogene TRBV3-2) with TRBJ2-7; no clear D. The germline V gene encodes CDR1 LGHDT and CDR2 YNNKEL (reference sequence). The CDR3 length is 12 residues. Trimming removed 1 base from V and 9 bases from J, with 10 bases in between. In nucleotides, the CDR3 is TGTGCCAGCAGCCAAGGGAGTGGTCGGCAGTACTTC. It translates to CASSQGSGRQYF.

The CDR3 DNA is TGCAGTGCTAGTCGAGTATCCAACACAGATACGCAGTATTTT. Protein sequence: CSASRVSNTDTQYF. The rearrangement uses TRBV20-1 and TRBJ2-3; D is uncertain. Germline V gives CDR1 DFQATT, CDR2 SNEGSKA (reference sequence). V was pared by 3 bases and J by 2 bases, with 12 bases between. CDR3 length: 14 amino acids.